This record looks at one TCR beta chain sequence and its context. Its antigen is not identified. The identical CDR3 is also encoded by other nucleotide sequences in the sample. This sample is part of a study of cytomegalovirus exposure and HLA in healthy donors. The PCR employed 60 Vbeta primers together with 13 Jbeta primers. Assay: immunoSEQ multiplex PCR; the TCRdb copy retains only in-frame clones and omits some. This sample has about 98,000 clones, with around 75% found just once. Findings and caveats of the study: Generally TCR sequences proved uncommon, though certain public TCRs appeared in numerous donors. Reportedly, HLA-A and HLA-B alleles of most subjects were accurately predicted from TCR beta. TCR beta chain V- and J-gene trimming was linked, in a later analysis, to a missense variant in DCLRE1C. Analyses of presence and absence presupposed an approximately uniform sequencing depth across donors.

Sequencing input: PBMCs. This receptor was identified in a man between 18 and 35 years old in good health and CMV-seropositive.

CDR3 sequence reads: CASSLDSSNTGELFF. Here the CDR3 DNA reads TGCGCCAGCAGCTTGGACAGTTCGAACACCGGGGAGCTGTTTTTT. This chain connects TRBV5-1 to TRBJ2-2; D is ambiguous. Germline V lookup: CDR1 SGHRS, CDR2 YFSETQ. V lost 0 bases, J lost 0 bases, and 6 bases lay in between. The CDR3 is made up of 15 amino acids.